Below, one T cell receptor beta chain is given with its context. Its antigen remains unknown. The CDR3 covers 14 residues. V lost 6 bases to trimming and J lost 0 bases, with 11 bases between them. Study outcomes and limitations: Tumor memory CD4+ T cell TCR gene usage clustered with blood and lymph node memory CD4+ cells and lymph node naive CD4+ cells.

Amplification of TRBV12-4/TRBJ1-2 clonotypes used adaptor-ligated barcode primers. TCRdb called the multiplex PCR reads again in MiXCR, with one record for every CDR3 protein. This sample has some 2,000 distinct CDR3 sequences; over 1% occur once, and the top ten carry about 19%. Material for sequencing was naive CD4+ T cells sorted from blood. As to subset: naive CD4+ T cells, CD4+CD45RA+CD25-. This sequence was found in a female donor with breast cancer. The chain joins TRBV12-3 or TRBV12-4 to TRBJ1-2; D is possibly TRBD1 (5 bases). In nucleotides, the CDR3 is TGTGCCAGCAGCAGACAGAACTCTAACTATGGCTACACCTTC. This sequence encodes CASSRQNSNYGYTF.